This T cell receptor beta chain was recovered during a study of T cell repertoires in cytomegalovirus infection. Study information: HLA-C-restricted CMV epitopes, recently identified, and well-studied HLA-B-restricted ones were used by the study. Indicated by public TCR beta signatures were CMV infection and matching HLA type. Overall study results and limits: Summed frequency of shared TCR beta families picked out CMV carriers who also had the relevant HLA. CMV-specific HLA-C-restricted TCR beta clonotypes dominated the ex vivo response.

Each CDR3 protein is one row after TCRdb ran MiXCR on the reads. Of about half a million distinct CDR3 sequences listed, around 35% were seen once; the top ten hold about a sixth. The table lists this clonotype with a few counts. Its antigen is not known. This specimen was cultured PBMCs, taken from culture after CMV antigen stimulation. The clonotype comes from a human donor in good health (CMV status not recorded). Some clones in this sample may be carry-over from other donors' samples.

The CDR3 nucleotides read TGTGCCAGCAGTTCAGGACAACTAGCCAAAAACATTCAGTACTTC. It yields the protein CASSSGQLAKNIQYF. The V and J genes are TRBV6-5 and TRBJ2-4; maybe TRBD1 (5 bases). Germline V gene lookup returns CDR1 MNHEY and CDR2 SVGAGI. V lost 4 bases and J 0 bases, leaving 10 bases between the germline ends. The length of the CDR3 is 15 residues.